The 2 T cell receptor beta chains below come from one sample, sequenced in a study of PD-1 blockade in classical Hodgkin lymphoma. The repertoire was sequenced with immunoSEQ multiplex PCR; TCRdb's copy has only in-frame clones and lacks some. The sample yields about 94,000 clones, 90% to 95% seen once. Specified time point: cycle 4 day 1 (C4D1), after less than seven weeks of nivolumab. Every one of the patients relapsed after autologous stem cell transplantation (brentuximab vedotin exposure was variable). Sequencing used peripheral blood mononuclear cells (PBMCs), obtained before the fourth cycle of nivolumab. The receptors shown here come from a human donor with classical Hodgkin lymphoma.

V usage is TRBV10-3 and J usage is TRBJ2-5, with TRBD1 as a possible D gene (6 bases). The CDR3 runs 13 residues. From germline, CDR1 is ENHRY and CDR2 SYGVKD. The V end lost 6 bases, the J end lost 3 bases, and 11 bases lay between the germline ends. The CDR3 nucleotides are TGTGCCATCAGCCGGCCAGGGGAAGAGACCCAGTACTTC. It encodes CAISRPGEETQYF.

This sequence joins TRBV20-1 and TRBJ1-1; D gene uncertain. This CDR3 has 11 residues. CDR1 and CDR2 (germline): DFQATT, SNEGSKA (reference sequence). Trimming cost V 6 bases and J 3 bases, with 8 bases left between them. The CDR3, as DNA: TGCAGTGCCCTCCCCCACACTGAAGCTTTCTTT. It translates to CSALPHTEAFF.